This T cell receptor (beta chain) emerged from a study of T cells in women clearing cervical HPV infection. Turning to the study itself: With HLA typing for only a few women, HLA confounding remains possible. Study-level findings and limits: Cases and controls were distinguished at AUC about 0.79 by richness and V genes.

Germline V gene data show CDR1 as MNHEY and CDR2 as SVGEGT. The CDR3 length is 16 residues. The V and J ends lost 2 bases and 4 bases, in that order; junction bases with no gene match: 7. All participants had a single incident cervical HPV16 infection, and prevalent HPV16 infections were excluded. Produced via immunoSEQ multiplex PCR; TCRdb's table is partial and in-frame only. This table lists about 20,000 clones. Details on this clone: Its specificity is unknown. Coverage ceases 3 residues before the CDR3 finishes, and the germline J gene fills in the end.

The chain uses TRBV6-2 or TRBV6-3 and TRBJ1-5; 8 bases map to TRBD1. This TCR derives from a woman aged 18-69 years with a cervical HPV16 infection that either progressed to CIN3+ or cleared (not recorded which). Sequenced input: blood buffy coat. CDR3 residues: CASSYDQGAGNQPQHF. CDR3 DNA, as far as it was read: TGTGCCAGCAGTTACGACCAGGGGGCAGGGAATCAGCCC.